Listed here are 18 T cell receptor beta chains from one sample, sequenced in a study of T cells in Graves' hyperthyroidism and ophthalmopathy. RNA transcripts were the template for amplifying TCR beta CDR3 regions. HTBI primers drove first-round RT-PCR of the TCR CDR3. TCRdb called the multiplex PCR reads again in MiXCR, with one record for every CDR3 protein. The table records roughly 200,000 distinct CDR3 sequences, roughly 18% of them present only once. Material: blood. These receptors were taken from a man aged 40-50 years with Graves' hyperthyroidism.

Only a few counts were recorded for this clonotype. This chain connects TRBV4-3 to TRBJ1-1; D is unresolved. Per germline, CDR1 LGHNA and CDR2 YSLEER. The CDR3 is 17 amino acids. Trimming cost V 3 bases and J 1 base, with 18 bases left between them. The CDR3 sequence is CASSQDYGVTPNTEAFF. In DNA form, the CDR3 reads TGCGCCAGCAGCCAGGACTATGGGGTCACTCCGAACACTGAAGCTTTCTTT.

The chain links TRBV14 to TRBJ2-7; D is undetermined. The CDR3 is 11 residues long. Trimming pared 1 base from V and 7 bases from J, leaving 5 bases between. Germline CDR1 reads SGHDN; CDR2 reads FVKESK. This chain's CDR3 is CASSQVREQYF. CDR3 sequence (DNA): TGTGCCAGCAGCCAAGTGCGAGAGCAGTACTTC.

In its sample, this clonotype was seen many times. The chain's CDR3 is CASSQEGRGYEQYF. In nucleotides, the CDR3 is TGTGCCAGCAGCCAAGAAGGCAGGGGTTACGAGCAGTACTTC. This rearrangement joins TRBV4-2 to TRBJ2-7, with a possible D match to TRBD1 (6 bases). This CDR3 contains 14 residues. Trimming took 0 bases from V and 4 from J, leaving 10 bases between them. The germline V gene encodes CDR1 LGHNA and CDR2 YNFKEQ.

This CDR3 reads CSARDQRTAGNTIYF. The DNA of the CDR3 is TGCAGTGCTAGAGATCAAAGGACAGCTGGAAACACCATATATTTT. J is TRBJ1-3 and V is TRBV20-1, with D maybe TRBD1 (6 bases). CDR3 length: 15 amino acids. V was trimmed by 0 bases and J by 2 bases, leaving 11 bases between them. Germline CDR1 DFQATT, CDR2 SNEGSKA (reference sequence).

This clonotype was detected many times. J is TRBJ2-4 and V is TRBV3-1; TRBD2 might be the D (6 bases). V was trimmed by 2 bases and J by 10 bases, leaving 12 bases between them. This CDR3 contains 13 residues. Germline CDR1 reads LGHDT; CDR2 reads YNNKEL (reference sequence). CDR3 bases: TGTGCCAGCAGCCAAAATCGTGGGGGGATTCAGTACTTC. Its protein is CASSQNRGGIQYF.

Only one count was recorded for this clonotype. The chain's CDR3 is CASSYSQGAGDTIYF. In DNA, the CDR3 is TGTGCCAGCAGTTACTCACAGGGGGCGGGAGACACCATATATTTT. The chain carries TRBV6-2 or TRBV6-3 and TRBJ1-3, with 9 bases identical to TRBD1. This CDR3 spans 15 amino acids. V dropped 0 bases and J dropped 8; count of bases not matched to a gene: 5. Germline V gene sequence: CDR1 MNHEY, CDR2 SVGEGT.

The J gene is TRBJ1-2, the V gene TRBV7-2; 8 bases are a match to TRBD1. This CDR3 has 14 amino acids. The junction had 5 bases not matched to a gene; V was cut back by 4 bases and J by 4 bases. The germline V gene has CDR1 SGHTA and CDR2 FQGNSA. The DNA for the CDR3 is TGTGCCAGCAGCTCAACGACAGGGGCCTATGGCTACACCTTC. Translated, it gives CASSSTTGAYGYTF.

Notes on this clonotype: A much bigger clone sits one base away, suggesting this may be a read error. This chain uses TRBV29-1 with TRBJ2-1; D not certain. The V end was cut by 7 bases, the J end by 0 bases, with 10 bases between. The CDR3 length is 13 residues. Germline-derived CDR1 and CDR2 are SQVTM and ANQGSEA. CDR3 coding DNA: TGCAGCGCTCGTTGGGGCTCCTACAATGAGCAGTTCTTC. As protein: CSARWGSYNEQFF.

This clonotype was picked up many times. The CDR3 nucleotides are TGTGCCAGCAGCGTTATTCCAGGGGCAGGGAGGTACGAGCAGTACTTC. This sequence encodes CASSVIPGAGRYEQYF. The rearrangement joins TRBV9 to TRBJ2-7, with D possibly called TRBD1 or TRBD2 (6 bases each). V lost 2 bases and J lost 4, with 19 bases in between. Germline V gene lookup returns CDR1 SGDLS and CDR2 YYNGEE. This CDR3 contains 16 residues.

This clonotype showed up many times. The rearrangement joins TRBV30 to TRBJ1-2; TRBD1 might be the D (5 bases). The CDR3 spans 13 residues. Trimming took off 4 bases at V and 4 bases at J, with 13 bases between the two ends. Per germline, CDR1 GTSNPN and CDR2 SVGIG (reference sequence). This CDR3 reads CAWMGESGYGYTF. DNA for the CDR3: TGTGCCTGGATGGGGGAATCTGGCTATGGCTACACCTTC. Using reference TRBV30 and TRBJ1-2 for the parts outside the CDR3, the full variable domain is SQTIHQWPATLVQPVGSPLSLECTVEGTSNPNLYWYRQAAGRGLQLLFYSVGIGQISSEVPQNLSASRPQDRQFILSSKKLLLSDSGFYLCAWMGESGYGYTFGSGTRLTVV.

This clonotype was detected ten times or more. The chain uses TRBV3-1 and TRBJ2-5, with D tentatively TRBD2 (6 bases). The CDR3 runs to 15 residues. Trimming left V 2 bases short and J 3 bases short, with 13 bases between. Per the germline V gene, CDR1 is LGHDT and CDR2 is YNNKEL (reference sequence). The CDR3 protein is CASSQPTWGEETQYF. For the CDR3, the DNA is TGTGCCAGCAGCCAACCCACCTGGGGGGAAGAGACCCAGTACTTC.

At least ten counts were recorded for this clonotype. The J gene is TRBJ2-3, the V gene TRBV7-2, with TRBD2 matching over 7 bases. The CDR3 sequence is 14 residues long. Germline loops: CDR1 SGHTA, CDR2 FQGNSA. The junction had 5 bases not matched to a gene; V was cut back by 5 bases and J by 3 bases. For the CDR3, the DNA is TGTGCCAGCAGCCCAGCGGGGATAACAGATACGCAGTATTTT. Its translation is CASSPAGITDTQYF.

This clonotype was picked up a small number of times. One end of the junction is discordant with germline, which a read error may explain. The CDR3 sequence: CASSLDTGSYETQHF. The CDR3 DNA reads as TGCGCCAGCAGCTTGGACACAGGGAGCTATGAGACCCAGCACTTC. The chain uses TRBV5-1 and TRBJ2-5; tentatively, D is TRBD1 (6 bases). The CDR3 has 15 amino acids. Germline CDR1 is SGHRS and CDR2 is YFSETQ.

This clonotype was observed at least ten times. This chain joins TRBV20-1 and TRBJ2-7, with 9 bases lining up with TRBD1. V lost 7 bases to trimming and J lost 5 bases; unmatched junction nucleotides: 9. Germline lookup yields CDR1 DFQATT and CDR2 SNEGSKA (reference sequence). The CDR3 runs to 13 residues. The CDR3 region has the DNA TGCAGTGTCCTGGACAGGGGAATTGACGAGCAGTACTTC. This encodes CSVLDRGIDEQYF.

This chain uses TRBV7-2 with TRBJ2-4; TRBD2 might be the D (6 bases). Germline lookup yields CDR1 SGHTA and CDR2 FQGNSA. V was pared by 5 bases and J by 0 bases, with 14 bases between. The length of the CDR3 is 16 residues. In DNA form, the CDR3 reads TGTGCCAGCAGCCAAGGGAGGTCCCTAGCCAAAAACATTCAGTACTTC. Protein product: CASSQGRSLAKNIQYF.

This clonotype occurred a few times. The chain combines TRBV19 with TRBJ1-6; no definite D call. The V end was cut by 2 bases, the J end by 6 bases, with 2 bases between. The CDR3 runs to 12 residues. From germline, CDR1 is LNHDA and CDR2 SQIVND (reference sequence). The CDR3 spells CASSITNSPLHF. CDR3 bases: TGTGCCAGTAGTATAACTAATTCACCCCTCCACTTT.

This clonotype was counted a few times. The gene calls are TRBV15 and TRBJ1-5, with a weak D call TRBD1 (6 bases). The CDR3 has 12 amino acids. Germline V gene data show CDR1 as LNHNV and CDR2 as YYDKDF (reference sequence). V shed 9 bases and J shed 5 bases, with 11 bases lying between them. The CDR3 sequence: CATGQGYQPQHF. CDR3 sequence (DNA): TGTGCCACGGGTCAGGGGTATCAGCCCCAGCATTTT.

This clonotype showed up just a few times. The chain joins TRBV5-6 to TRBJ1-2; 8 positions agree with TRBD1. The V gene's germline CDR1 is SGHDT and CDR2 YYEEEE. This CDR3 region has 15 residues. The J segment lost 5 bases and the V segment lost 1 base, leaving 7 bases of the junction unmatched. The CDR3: CASSLIWTGTYGYTF. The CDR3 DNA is TGTGCCAGCAGCTTGATCTGGACAGGGACATATGGCTACACCTTC.